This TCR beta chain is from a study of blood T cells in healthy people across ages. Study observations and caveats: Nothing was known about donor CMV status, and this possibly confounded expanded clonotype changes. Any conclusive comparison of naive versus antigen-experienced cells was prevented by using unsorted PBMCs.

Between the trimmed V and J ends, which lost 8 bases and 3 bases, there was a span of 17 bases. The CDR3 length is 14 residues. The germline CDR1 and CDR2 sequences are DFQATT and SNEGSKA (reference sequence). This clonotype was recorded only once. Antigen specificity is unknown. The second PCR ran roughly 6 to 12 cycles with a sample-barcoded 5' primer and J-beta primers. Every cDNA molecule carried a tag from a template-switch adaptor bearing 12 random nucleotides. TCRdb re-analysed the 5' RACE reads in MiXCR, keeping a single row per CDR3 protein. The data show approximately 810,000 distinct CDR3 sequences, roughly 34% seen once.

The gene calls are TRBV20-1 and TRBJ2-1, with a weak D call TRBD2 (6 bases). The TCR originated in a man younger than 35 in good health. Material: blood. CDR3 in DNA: TGCAGTTCCCAGTGGGGGGAGCTCTACAATGAGCAGTTCTTC. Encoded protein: CSSQWGELYNEQFF.